The 27 T cell receptor beta chains in this list originate from one sample, sequenced in a study of blood T cell repertoires in COVID-19. The assay was immunoSEQ multiplex PCR, and TCRdb's table has in-frame clones only and misses some. In the table there are fewer than 300,000 clones, more than 85% of which are singletons. Specimen: peripheral blood. The receptors were sampled from a man younger than 45 with acute or convalescent COVID-19.

J is TRBJ1-5 and V is TRBV30, with D maybe TRBD1 (6 bases). From germline, CDR1 is GTSNPN and CDR2 SVGIG (reference sequence). The CDR3 consists of 13 residues. V gave up 3 bases and J gave up 5 bases, with 11 bases separating them. The CDR3 is CAWSQGHYQPQHF. CDR3 nucleotide sequence: TGTGCCTGGAGCCAGGGGCACTATCAGCCCCAGCATTTT.

This chain uses TRBV5-4 with TRBJ1-6, with no clear D. The length of the CDR3 is 15 residues. The germline gives CDR1 SGHNT, CDR2 YYREEE (reference sequence). The V end lost 0 bases, the J end lost 10 bases, and 14 bases lay between the germline ends. The CDR3 nucleotides read TGTGCCAGCAGCTTGGCGACAAACGGTAAATCACCCCTCCACTTT. Translating gives CASSLATNGKSPLHF.

The rearrangement uses TRBV5-1 and TRBJ1-2; D uncertain. The CDR3 is 17 residues long. Trimming pared 4 bases from V and 3 bases from J, leaving 22 bases between. CDR1 and CDR2 from the germline V gene are SGHRS and YFSETQ. The CDR3, as DNA: TGCGCCAGCAGCCTGACCTGGATGGAGGGTTATGACTATGGCTACACCTTC. Its protein product is CASSLTWMEGYDYGYTF.

This chain connects TRBV27 to TRBJ1-5; 10 bases agree with TRBD1. V lost 4 bases and J lost 4; bases outside the gene matches: 10. The CDR3 is 17 residues long. In germline, CDR1 is MNHEY, CDR2 SMNVEV (reference sequence). The CDR3 coding sequence is TGTGCCAGCAGTTCAGGACAGGGGGTGAGAGGGAATCAGCCCCAGCATTTT. It is translated as CASSSGQGVRGNQPQHF.

The DNA of the CDR3 is TGTGCCAGCAGCTTAACTCGCGATTCACCCCTCCACTTT. Amino acids: CASSLTRDSPLHF. J is TRBJ1-6 and V is TRBV7-3; D gene ambiguous. This CDR3 is built from 13 residues. Germline CDR1 is SGHTA and CDR2 is FQGTGA. The V end lost 0 bases, the J end lost 8 bases, and 5 bases lay between the germline ends.

The CDR3 is CASSYPGLAGEQYF. In nucleotides, the CDR3 is TGTGCCAGCAGCTATCCGGGACTAGCGGGGGAGCAGTACTTC. The genes are TRBV7-2 and TRBJ2-7; TRBD2 aligns across 13 bases. The CDR3 length is 14 residues. CDR1 is SGHTA, CDR2 FQGNSA, per germline. The V gene end was trimmed by 4 bases and the J gene end by 7 bases; junction bases not matched to a gene: 4. The whole variable domain, filled in from reference TRBV7-2 and TRBJ2-7, reads GAGVSQSPSNKVTEKGKDVELRCDPISGHTALYWYRQSLGQGLEFLIYFQGNSAPDKSGLPSDRFSAERTGGSVSTLTIQRTQQEDSAVYLCASSYPGLAGEQYFGPGTRLTVT.

The genes are TRBV9 and TRBJ2-7; TRBD2 might be the D (6 bases). The germline gives CDR1 SGDLS, CDR2 YYNGEE. The V gene lost 4 bases and the J gene lost 6 bases, with 17 bases spanning the gap. The CDR3 runs 14 residues. In nucleotides, the CDR3 is TGTGCCAGCAGCCCAAGACTAGACCAAGGCGAGCAGTACTTC. The encoded protein is CASSPRLDQGEQYF.

The chain joins TRBV30 to TRBJ1-5, with D tentatively TRBD1 (5 bases). CDR3 length: 14 residues. Germline CDR1 and CDR2: GTSNPN and SVGIG (reference sequence). V lost 1 base and J 7 bases, leaving 14 bases between the germline ends. Written as DNA, the CDR3 is TGTGCCTGGAGTGGCGGGAGGAGGGACCAGCCCCAGCATTTT. Translation gives CAWSGGRRDQPQHF. Full variable domain (remainder filled in from reference TRBV30 and TRBJ1-5): SQTIHQWPATLVQPVGSPLSLECTVEGTSNPNLYWYRQAAGRGLQLLFYSVGIGQISSEVPQNLSASRPQDRQFILSSKKLLLSDSGFYLCAWSGGRRDQPQHFGDGTRLSIL.

This clone was counted a few times. The rearrangement joins TRBV18 to TRBJ2-3; 10 positions match TRBD2. The CDR3 contains 14 residues. Germline values: CDR1 KGHSH, CDR2 LQKENI. J lost 4 bases, V lost 5 bases, and 3 bases had no gene match. The CDR3 spells CASSSSGSADTQYF. The CDR3 DNA sequence: TGTGCCAGCTCATCTAGCGGGAGCGCAGATACGCAGTATTTT.

This clone was seen just once. The V call is TRBV30, the J call TRBJ1-1; D might be TRBD1 (5 bases). Germline-derived CDR1 and CDR2 are GTSNPN and SVGIG (reference sequence). There are 12 residues in the CDR3. V lost 7 bases, J lost 1 base, and 10 bases lay in between. The CDR3 is CAYTTGNTEAFF. The CDR3 DNA reads TGTGCCTATACCACAGGGAACACTGAAGCTTTCTTT.

This sequence joins TRBV30 and TRBJ1-5; D unresolved. The V gene lost 0 bases and the J gene lost 3 bases, with 9 bases spanning the gap. This CDR3 comprises 14 residues. Germline CDR1 is GTSNPN and CDR2 is SVGIG (reference sequence). For the CDR3, the DNA is TGTGCCTGGAGTGTAGCGGCGTACAATCAGCCCCAGCATTTT. Its protein is CAWSVAAYNQPQHF.

As regards this clone: At the DNA level, this CDR3 is encoded by other sequences in the same sample as well. The J gene is TRBJ1-1, the V gene TRBV5-1, with TRBD1 matching over 11 bases. The germline CDR1 and CDR2 sequences are SGHRS and YFSETQ. This CDR3 region has 15 residues. Trimming at V came to 2 bases and at J to 4 bases, leaving 4 bases not matched to a gene. CDR3 sequence: CASSLGQGASTEAFF. As DNA, the CDR3 is TGCGCCAGCAGCTTAGGACAGGGGGCTAGCACTGAAGCTTTCTTT.

The rearrangement links TRBV3-1 (or the pseudogene TRBV3-2) to TRBJ2-3, with 12 bases lining up with TRBD2. CDR3 length: 18 amino acids. Per the germline V gene, CDR1 is LGHDT and CDR2 is YNNKEL (reference sequence). V shed 1 base, J shed 0 bases, and the junction held 5 bases outside the gene matches. CDR3 region: CASSQGTLAGGSTDTQYF. The CDR3 DNA reads as TGTGCCAGCAGCCAAGGGACTCTAGCGGGGGGGAGCACAGATACGCAGTATTTT.

The chain recombines TRBV29-1 with TRBJ1-3; D is perhaps TRBD1 (6 bases). CDR1 and CDR2 (germline): SQVTM, ANQGSEA. The V and J ends lost 8 bases and 3 bases respectively, with 14 bases between them. The CDR3 sequence is 13 residues long. CDR3 region: CSIIQGSGNTIYF. CDR3 DNA: TGCAGCATAATACAGGGTAGTGGAAACACCATATATTTT.

The chain employs TRBV19 and TRBJ1-2; D possibly corresponds to TRBD1 (6 bases). Germline CDR1 LNHDA, CDR2 SQIVND (reference sequence). V lost 3 bases, J lost 4 bases, and 12 bases lay in between. The CDR3 is 14 residues long. CDR3 sequence (DNA): TGTGCCAGTAGTATTCCAGGGGTCGCCTATGGCTACACCTTC. As protein: CASSIPGVAYGYTF. Variable domain in full (rest from reference TRBV19 and TRBJ1-2): DGGITQSPKYLFRKEGQNVTLSCEQNLNHDAMYWYRQDPGQGLRLIYYSQIVNDFQKGDIAEGYSVSREKKESFPLTVTSAQKNPTAFYLCASSIPGVAYGYTFGSGTRLTVV.

This chain uses TRBV6-5 with TRBJ2-2; D perhaps matches TRBD2 (7 bases). Germline V gene data show CDR1 as MNHEY and CDR2 as SVGAGI. The CDR3 has 14 residues. The CDR3 coding sequence is TGTGCGAGCGGGGCAGGGGCGAACACCGGGGAGCTGTTTTTT. As protein: CASGAGANTGELFF.

V and J are TRBV11-2 and TRBJ2-1; 9 nucleotides line up with TRBD1. The CDR3 length is 12 residues. Trimming cost V 5 bases and J 16 bases; bases outside gene matches: 9. From germline, CDR1 is SGHAT and CDR2 FQNNGV. CDR3 sequence reads: CASSQDRGGSFF. In nucleotides, the CDR3 is TGTGCCAGCAGCCAGGACAGGGGAGGCAGCTTCTTC.

The chain couples TRBV5-8 to TRBJ1-2, with D possibly TRBD1 on 5 matching bases. The V and J ends lost 0 bases and 8 bases respectively, with 11 bases between them. Germline CDR1 SGHTS, CDR2 YDEGEE. The CDR3 is 13 amino acids. CDR3 sequence reads: CASSLVRRDGYTF. The CDR3 DNA follows: TGTGCCAGCAGCTTGGTCAGGAGGGACGGCTACACCTTC.

This rearrangement joins TRBV19 to TRBJ1-1; maybe TRBD1 (5 bases). V was clipped by 6 bases and J by 7 bases, with 21 bases between them. CDR3 length: 15 residues. Looked up from germline, CDR1 is LNHDA and CDR2 is SQIVND (reference sequence). CDR3 sequence reads: CASSSLGQGAHEAFF. CDR3 bases: TGTGCCAGTAGCTCTCTGGGGCAGGGTGCCCATGAAGCTTTCTTT. Variable domain in full (rest from reference TRBV19 and TRBJ1-1): DGGITQSPKYLFRKEGQNVTLSCEQNLNHDAMYWYRQDPGQGLRLIYYSQIVNDFQKGDIAEGYSVSREKKESFPLTVTSAQKNPTAFYLCASSSLGQGAHEAFFGQGTRLTVV.

This chain connects TRBV11-2 to TRBJ2-7; 13 bases map to TRBD2. V lost 4 bases, J lost 2 bases, and 2 bases stayed unmatched. Germline lookup yields CDR1 SGHAT and CDR2 FQNNGV. This CDR3 contains 15 residues. The CDR3 reads CASSWTSGRPYEQYF. CDR3 bases: TGTGCCAGCAGCTGGACTAGCGGGAGACCCTACGAGCAGTACTTC.

The CDR3 sequence is CASSPERDKAFF. The DNA of the CDR3 is TGTGCCAGCTCACCGGAGAGGGATAAAGCTTTCTTT. The chain couples TRBV18 to TRBJ1-1; D not certain. The CDR3 has 12 amino acids. CDR1 is KGHSH, CDR2 LQKENI, per germline. Trimming removed 3 bases from V and 9 bases from J, with 11 bases in between.

The chain joins TRBV7-9 to TRBJ2-5, with TRBD1 identical over 8 bases. This CDR3 contains 15 residues. J was trimmed by 1 base and V by 1 base; bases with no gene match: 2. Germline-derived CDR1 and CDR2 are SEHNR and FQNEAQ (reference sequence). CDR3 in DNA: TGTGCCAGCAGCTTAGGGACAGGGCTCCAAGAGACCCAGTACTTC. Encoded protein: CASSLGTGLQETQYF.

This clone has just one count. This chain uses TRBV2 with TRBJ2-4; 9 bases line up with TRBD1. The CDR3 has 14 amino acids. V dropped 2 bases and J dropped 14; count of bases not matched to a gene: 10. Germline V gene lookup returns CDR1 SNHLY and CDR2 FYNNEI. The CDR3 DNA reads as TGTGCCAGCAGTGAAAGAACAGGGGGCGGATCGGAGTACTTC. Its protein product is CASSERTGGGSEYF.

The chain is built from TRBV7-9 and TRBJ2-7, with 8 bases matching TRBD1. The germline V gene encodes CDR1 SEHNR and CDR2 FQNEAQ (reference sequence). V was clipped by 2 bases and J by 4 bases; unmatched bases: 7. The CDR3 has 15 residues. DNA of the CDR3: TGTGCCAGCAGCTTAATCACAGGGGGTGGTTACGAGCAGTACTTC. This gives the protein CASSLITGGGYEQYF.

V usage is TRBV19 and J usage is TRBJ2-7; a possible D gene is TRBD1 (6 bases). V lost 1 base and J 4 bases, leaving 14 bases between the germline ends. Germline lookup yields CDR1 LNHDA and CDR2 SQIVND (reference sequence). The CDR3 is 15 residues long. CDR3: CASSIAVQGMYEQYF. As DNA, the CDR3 is TGTGCCAGTAGTATAGCCGTGCAGGGGATGTACGAGCAGTACTTC.

J is TRBJ1-4 and V is TRBV5-1, with D uncertain. CDR1 and CDR2 from the germline V gene are SGHRS and YFSETQ. The CDR3 runs to 14 residues. Deletions cut 4 bases from V and 7 bases from J, with 14 bases between. CDR3 DNA: TGCGCCAGCAGCCCCGGGGAGGGAGGTGAAAAACTGTTTTTT. Encoded protein: CASSPGEGGEKLFF.

The chain carries TRBV29-1 and TRBJ2-3; a possible D gene is TRBD2 (6 bases). Trimming shortened V by 7 bases and J by 0 bases, and 11 bases separated the two germline ends. CDR1 is SQVTM, CDR2 ANQGSEA, per germline. The CDR3 runs 13 residues. CDR3 protein: CSARGISTDTQYF. CDR3 sequence (DNA): TGCAGCGCACGGGGGATTAGCACAGATACGCAGTATTTT.